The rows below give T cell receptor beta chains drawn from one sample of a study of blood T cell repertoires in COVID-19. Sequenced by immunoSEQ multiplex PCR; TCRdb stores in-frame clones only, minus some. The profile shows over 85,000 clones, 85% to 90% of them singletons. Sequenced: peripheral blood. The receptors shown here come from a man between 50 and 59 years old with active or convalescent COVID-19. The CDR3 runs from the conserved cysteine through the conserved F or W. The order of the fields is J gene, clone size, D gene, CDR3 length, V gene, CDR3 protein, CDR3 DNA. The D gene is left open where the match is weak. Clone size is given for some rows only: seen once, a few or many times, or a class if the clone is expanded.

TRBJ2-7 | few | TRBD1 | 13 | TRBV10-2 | CASTKGPGGEQYF | TGCGCCAGCACCAAGGGCCCAGGGGGCGAGCAGTACTTC
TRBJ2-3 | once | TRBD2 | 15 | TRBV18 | CASSLLAGVTDTQYF | TGTGCCAGCTCTCTACTAGCGGGGGTCACAGATACGCAGTATTTT
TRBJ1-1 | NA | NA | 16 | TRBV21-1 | CASSDGTGGWHTEAFF | TGTGCCAGCAGCGACGGGACAGGGGGATGGCACACTGAAGCTTTCTTT
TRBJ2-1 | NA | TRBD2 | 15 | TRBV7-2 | CASSLGVSGGFGQFF | TGTGCCAGCAGCTTAGGGGTCAGCGGGGGGTTCGGGCAGTTCTTC
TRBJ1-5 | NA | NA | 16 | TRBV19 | CASMGTPDPSNQPQHF | TGTGCCAGTATGGGGACTCCGGACCCTAGCAATCAGCCCCAGCATTTT
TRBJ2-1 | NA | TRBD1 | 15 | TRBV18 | CASSPMTGVRNEQFF | TGTGCCAGCTCACCAATGACAGGGGTGAGGAATGAGCAGTTCTTC
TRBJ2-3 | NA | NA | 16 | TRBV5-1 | CASSLVGGVALDTQYF | TGCGCCAGCAGCTTGGTTGGGGGCGTCGCATTAGATACGCAGTATTTT
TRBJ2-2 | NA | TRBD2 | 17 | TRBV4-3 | CASSRIAGGPDTGELFF | TGCGCCAGCAGCAGAATAGCGGGGGGGCCGGACACCGGGGAGCTGTTTTTT
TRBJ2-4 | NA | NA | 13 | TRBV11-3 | CASSLSRLDIQYF | TGTGCCAGCAGCTTAAGCAGGCTGGACATTCAGTACTTC
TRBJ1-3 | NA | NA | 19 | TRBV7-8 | CASSPMSHGQSNSGNTIYF | TGTGCCAGCAGCCCTATGAGTCACGGACAGTCAAACTCTGGAAACACCATATATTTT
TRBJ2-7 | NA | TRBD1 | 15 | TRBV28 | CASSSPGTGSYEQYF | TGTGCCAGCAGTTCCCCAGGGACAGGCTCCTACGAGCAGTACTTC
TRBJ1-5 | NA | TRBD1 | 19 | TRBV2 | CASGGPPGQGTHQGQPQHF | TGTGCCAGCGGAGGTCCCCCGGGACAGGGGACCCATCAGGGTCAGCCCCAGCATTTT
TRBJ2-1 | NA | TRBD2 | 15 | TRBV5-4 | CASSLAVSAGGTEFF | TGTGCCAGCAGCTTGGCGGTTTCAGCGGGGGGGACTGAGTTCTTC
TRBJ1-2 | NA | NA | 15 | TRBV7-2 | CASSLGGDYNYGYTF | TGTGCCAGCAGCTTAGGGGGAGACTATAACTATGGCTACACCTTC
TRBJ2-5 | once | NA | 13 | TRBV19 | CASSIQYQETQYF | TGTGCCAGTAGTATACAGTACCAAGAGACCCAGTACTTC
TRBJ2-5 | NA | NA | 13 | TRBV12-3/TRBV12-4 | CASSLNLEETQYF | TGTGCCAGCAGTTTGAACTTGGAGGAGACCCAGTACTTC
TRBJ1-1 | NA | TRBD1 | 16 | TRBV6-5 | CASSYFPGQRNTEAFF | TGTGCCAGCAGTTACTTTCCGGGACAGCGGAACACTGAAGCTTTCTTT
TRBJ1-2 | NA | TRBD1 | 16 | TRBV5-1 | CASSLETGQENYGYTF | TGCGCCAGCAGCTTGGAGACGGGACAGGAAAACTATGGCTACACCTTC
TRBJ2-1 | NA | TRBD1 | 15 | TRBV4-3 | CASSQDTGVPNEQFF | TGCGCCAGCAGCCAAGATACAGGGGTTCCCAATGAGCAGTTCTTC
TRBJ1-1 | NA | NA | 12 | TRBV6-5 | CASRSAVHEAFF | TGTGCCAGCAGGTCGGCGGTGCACGAAGCTTTCTTT
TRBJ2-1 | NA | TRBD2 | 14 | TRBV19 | CASTPRGAYNEQFF | TGTGCCAGTACCCCCCGGGGGGCCTACAATGAGCAGTTCTTC
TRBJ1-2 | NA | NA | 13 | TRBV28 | CASRLGTDYGYTF | TGTGCCAGCAGGCTAGGGACTGACTATGGCTACACCTTC
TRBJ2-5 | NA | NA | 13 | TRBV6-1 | CASSDGDWETQYF | TGTGCCAGCAGTGATGGCGACTGGGAGACCCAGTACTTC
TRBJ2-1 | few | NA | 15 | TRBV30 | CAWTWTPSTYNEQFF | TGTGCCTGGACCTGGACACCCTCGACCTACAATGAGCAGTTCTTC
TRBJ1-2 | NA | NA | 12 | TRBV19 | CASGEGIPGYTF | TGTGCCAGCGGGGAAGGGATCCCTGGCTACACCTTC
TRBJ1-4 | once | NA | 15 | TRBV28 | CASIFLGGTNEKLFF | TGTGCCAGCATTTTTCTCGGAGGAACTAATGAAAAACTGTTTTTT
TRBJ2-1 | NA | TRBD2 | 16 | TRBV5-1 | CASSRGGTSGGNEQFF | TGCGCCAGCAGCCGGGGTGGGACTAGCGGGGGTAATGAGCAGTTCTTC
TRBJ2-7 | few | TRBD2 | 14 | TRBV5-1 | CASSLEAGGYEQYF | TGCGCCAGCAGCTTGGAAGCGGGGGGCTACGAGCAGTACTTC
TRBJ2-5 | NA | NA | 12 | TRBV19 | CASSTGIETQYF | TGTGCCAGTAGTACAGGGATAGAGACCCAGTACTTC
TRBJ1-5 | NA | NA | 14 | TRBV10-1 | CASSEYSSNQPQHF | TGCGCCAGCAGTGAGTACAGTAGCAATCAGCCCCAGCATTTT
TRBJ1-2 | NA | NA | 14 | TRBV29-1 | CSVEGQTEGYGYTF | TGCAGCGTTGAAGGACAGACGGAAGGCTATGGCTACACCTTC
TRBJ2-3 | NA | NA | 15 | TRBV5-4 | CASRDQGFGTDTQYF | TGTGCCAGCAGAGACCAGGGGTTTGGCACAGATACGCAGTATTTT
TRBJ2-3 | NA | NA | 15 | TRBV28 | CASITGGVETDTQYF | TGTGCCAGCATTACCGGAGGGGTTGAGACAGATACGCAGTATTTT
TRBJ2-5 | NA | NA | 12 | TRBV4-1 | CASSHPRETQYF | TGCGCCAGCAGCCACCCCAGGGAGACCCAGTACTTC
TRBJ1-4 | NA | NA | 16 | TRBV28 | CASSLGGNPTNEKLFF | TGTGCCAGCAGTTTAGGGGGGAACCCAACTAATGAAAAACTGTTTTTT
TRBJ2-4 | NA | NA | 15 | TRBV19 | CASSRGTDHKNIQYF | TGTGCCAGTAGTCGGGGGACAGACCACAAAAACATTCAGTACTTC
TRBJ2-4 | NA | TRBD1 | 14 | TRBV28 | CASSLYAGGNIQYF | TGTGCCAGCAGTTTATACGCAGGGGGAAACATTCAGTACTTC
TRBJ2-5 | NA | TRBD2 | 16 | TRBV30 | CAWRSGSSGGWETQYF | TGTGCCTGGAGGTCCGGCTCTAGCGGGGGGTGGGAGACCCAGTACTTC
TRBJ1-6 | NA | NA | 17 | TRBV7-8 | CASSLGVQGTYNSPLHF | TGTGCCAGCAGCTTAGGTGTTCAGGGAACCTATAATTCACCCCTCCACTTT
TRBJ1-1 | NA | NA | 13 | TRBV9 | CASSVAGRTEAFF | TGTGCCAGCAGCGTAGCGGGTCGCACTGAAGCTTTCTTT
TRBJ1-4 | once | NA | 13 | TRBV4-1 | CASSQGLMEKLFF | TGCGCCAGCAGCCAGGGACTGATGGAAAAACTGTTTTTT
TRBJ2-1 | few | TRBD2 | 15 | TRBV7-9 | CASSFGTSGVNEQFF | TGTGCCAGCAGCTTCGGGACTAGCGGGGTGAATGAGCAGTTCTTC
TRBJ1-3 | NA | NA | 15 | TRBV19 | CASSIDKDRGNTIYF | TGTGCCAGTAGTATCGACAAGGACAGAGGAAACACCATATATTTT
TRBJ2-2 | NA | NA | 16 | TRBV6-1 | CASSALPGQNTGELFF | TGTGCCAGCAGTGCCCTTCCGGGACAGAACACCGGGGAGCTGTTTTTT
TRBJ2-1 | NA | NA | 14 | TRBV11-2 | CASSLVRDIGEQFF | TGTGCCAGCAGCTTAGTTAGGGACATTGGTGAGCAGTTCTTC
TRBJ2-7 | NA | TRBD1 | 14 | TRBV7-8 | CASTMTGGYHEQYF | TGTGCCAGCACCATGACAGGGGGTTATCACGAGCAGTACTTC
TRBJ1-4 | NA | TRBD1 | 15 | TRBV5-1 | CASRRQGATNEKLFF | TGCGCCAGCAGGCGGCAGGGGGCAACTAATGAAAAACTGTTTTTT
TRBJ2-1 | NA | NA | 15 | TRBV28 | CASSLKQSSYNEQFF | TGTGCCAGCAGTTTAAAACAGAGCTCCTACAATGAGCAGTTCTTC
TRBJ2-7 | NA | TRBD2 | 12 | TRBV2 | CASSPTGREQYF | TGTGCCAGCAGTCCAACCGGGAGGGAGCAGTACTTC
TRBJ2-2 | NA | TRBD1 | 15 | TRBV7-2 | CASSLLTGGTGELFF | TGTGCCAGCAGCCTCTTGACAGGGGGGACCGGGGAGCTGTTTTTT
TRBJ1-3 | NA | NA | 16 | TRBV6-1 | CASSEVSAGRSVAIYF | TGTGCCAGCAGTGAAGTCTCAGCGGGTCGTTCGGTAGCCATATATTTT
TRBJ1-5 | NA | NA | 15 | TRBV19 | CASSPPGGGNQPQHF | TGTGCCAGTAGTCCTCCGGGGGGCGGCAATCAGCCCCAGCATTTT
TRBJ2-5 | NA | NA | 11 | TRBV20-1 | CSALRGETQYF | TGCAGTGCCCTACGGGGGGAGACCCAGTACTTC
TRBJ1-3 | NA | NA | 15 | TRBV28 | CASSLVTATGNTIYF | TGTGCCAGCAGTTTAGTGACAGCCACTGGAAACACCATATATTTT
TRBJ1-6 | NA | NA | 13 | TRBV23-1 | CASRRTSNSPLHF | TGCGCCAGCAGGAGGACAAGCAATTCACCCCTCCACTTT
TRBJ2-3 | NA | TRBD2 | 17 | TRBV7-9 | CASSPERGAERTDTQYF | TGTGCCAGCAGCCCGGAGCGGGGGGCGGAACGCACAGATACGCAGTATTTT
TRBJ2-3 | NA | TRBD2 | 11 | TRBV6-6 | CASSGGDTQYF | TGTGCCAGCTCGGGGGGAGATACGCAGTATTTT